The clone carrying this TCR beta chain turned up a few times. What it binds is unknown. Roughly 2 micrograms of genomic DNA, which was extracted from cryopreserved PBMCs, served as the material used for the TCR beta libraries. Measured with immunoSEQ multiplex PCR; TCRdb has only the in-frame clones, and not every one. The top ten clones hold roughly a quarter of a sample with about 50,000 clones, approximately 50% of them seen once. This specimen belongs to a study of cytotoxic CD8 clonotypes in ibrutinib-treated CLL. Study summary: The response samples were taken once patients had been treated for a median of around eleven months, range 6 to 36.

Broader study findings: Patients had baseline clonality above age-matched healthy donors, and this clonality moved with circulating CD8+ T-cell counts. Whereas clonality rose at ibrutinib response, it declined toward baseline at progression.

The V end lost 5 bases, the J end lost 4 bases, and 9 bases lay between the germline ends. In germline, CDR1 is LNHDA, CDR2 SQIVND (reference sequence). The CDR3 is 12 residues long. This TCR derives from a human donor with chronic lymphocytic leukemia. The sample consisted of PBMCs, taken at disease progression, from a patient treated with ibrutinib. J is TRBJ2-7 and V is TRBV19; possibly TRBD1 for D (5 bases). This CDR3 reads CASSFQGYEQYF. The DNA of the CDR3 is TGTGCCAGTAGTTTCCAGGGATACGAGCAGTACTTC.